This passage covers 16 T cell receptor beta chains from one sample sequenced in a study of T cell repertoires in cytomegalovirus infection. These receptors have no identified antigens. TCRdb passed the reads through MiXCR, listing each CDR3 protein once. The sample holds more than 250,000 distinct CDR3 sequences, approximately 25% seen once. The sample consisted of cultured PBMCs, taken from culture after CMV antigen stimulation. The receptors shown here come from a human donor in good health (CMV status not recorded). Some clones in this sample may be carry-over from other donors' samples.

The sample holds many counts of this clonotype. CDR3 region: CASSPTVQRARGYNEQFF. DNA of the CDR3: TGTGCCAGCAGCCCAACGGTCCAGAGGGCCCGAGGGTACAATGAGCAGTTCTTC. The chain uses TRBV7-6 and TRBJ2-1, with D perhaps TRBD2 (5 bases). The CDR3 is made up of 18 amino acids. Germline V lookup: CDR1 SGHVS, CDR2 FNYEAQ. Trimming removed 5 bases at V and 4 bases at J, with 24 bases between.

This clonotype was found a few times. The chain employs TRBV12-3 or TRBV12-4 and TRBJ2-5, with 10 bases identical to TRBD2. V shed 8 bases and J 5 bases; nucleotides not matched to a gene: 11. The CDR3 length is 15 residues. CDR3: CASGISGRYGETQYF. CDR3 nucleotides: TGTGCCAGCGGAATTAGCGGGAGGTACGGGGAGACCCAGTACTTC.

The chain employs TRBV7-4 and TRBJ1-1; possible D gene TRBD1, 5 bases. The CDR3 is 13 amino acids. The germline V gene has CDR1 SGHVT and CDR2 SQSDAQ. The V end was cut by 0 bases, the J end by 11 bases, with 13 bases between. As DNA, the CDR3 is TGTGCCAGCAGCTTAGCTGATAGGGGAATGGCTTTCTTT. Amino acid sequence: CASSLADRGMAFF.

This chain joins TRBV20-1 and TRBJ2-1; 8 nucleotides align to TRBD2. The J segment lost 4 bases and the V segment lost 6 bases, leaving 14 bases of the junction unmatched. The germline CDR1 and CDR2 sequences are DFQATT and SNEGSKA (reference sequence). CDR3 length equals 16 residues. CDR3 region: CSALPPTSGRYNEQFF. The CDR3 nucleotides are TGCAGTGCCCTGCCCCCTACTAGCGGAAGATACAATGAGCAGTTCTTC.

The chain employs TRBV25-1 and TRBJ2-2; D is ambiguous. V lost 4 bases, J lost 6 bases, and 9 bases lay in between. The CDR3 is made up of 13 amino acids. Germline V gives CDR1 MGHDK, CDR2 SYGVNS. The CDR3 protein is CASSVSGPGELFF. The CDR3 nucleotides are TGTGCCAGCAGTGTCTCAGGCCCCGGGGAGCTGTTTTTT. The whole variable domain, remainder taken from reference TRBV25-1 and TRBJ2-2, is EADIYQTPRYLVIGTGKKITLECSQTMGHDKMYWYQQDPGMELHLIHYSYGVNSTEKGDLSSESTVSRIRTEHFPLTLESARPSHTSQYLCASSVSGPGELFFGEGSRLTVL.

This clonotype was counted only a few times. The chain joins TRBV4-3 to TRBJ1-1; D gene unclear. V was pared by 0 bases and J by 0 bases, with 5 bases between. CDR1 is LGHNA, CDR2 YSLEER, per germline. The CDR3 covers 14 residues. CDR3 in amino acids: CASSQDVVNTEAFF. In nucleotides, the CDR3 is TGCGCCAGCAGCCAAGACGTGGTGAACACTGAAGCTTTCTTT.

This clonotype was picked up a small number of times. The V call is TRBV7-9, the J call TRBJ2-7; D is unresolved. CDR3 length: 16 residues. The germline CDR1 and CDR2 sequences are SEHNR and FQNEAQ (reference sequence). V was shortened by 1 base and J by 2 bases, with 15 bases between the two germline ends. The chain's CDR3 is CASSLVSGLGTYEQYF. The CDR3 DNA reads TGTGCCAGCAGCTTAGTCTCGGGCCTGGGCACCTACGAGCAGTACTTC.

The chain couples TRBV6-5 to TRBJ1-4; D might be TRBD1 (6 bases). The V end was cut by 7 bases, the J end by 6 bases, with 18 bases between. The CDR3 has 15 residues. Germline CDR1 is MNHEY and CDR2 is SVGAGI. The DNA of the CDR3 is TGTGCCAGCATCCCAAATGGGACAAATGATGAAAAACTGTTTTTT. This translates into CASIPNGTNDEKLFF.

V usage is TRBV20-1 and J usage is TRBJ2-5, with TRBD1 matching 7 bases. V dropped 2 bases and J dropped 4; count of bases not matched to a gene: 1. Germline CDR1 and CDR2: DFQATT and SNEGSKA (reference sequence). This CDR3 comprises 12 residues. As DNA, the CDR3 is TGCAGTGCTAGACCAGGGGGAGAGACCCAGTACTTC. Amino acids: CSARPGGETQYF.

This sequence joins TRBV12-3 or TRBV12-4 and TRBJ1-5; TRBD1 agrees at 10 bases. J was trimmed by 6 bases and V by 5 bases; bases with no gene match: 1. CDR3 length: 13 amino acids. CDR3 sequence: CASSRQGAQPQHF. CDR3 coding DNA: TGTGCCAGCAGTCGACAGGGGGCTCAGCCCCAGCATTTT.

CDR3 coding DNA: TGTGCCAGCTCACCATGGGGGCGGGAGGCCACAGATACGCAGTATTTT. It encodes CASSPWGREATDTQYF. The rearrangement uses TRBV18 and TRBJ2-3; 8 nucleotides align to TRBD2. CDR1 is KGHSH and CDR2 is LQKENI in the germline V gene. The J segment lost 2 bases and the V segment lost 2 bases, leaving 6 bases of the junction unmatched. The length of the CDR3 is 16 residues. Filled out from reference TRBV18 and TRBJ2-3, the complete variable domain reads NAGVMQNPRHLVRRRGQEARLRCSPMKGHSHVYWYRQLPEEGLKFMVYLQKENIIDESGMPKERFSAEFPKEGPSILRIQQVVRGDSAAYFCASSPWGREATDTQYFGPGTRLTVL.

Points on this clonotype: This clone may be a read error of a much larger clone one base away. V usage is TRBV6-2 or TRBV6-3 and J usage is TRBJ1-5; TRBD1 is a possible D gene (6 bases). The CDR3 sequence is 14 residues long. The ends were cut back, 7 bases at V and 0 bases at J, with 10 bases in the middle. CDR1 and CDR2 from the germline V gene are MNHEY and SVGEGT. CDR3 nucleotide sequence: TGTGCCAGCACCCGGGACAATAGCAATCAGCCCCAGCATTTT. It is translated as CASTRDNSNQPQHF.

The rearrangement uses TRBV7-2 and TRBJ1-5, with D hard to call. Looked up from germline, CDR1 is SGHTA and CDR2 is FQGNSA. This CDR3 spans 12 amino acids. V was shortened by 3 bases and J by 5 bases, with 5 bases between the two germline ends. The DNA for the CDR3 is TGTGCCAGCAGCTTCGCCGATCAGCCCCAGCATTTT. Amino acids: CASSFADQPQHF.

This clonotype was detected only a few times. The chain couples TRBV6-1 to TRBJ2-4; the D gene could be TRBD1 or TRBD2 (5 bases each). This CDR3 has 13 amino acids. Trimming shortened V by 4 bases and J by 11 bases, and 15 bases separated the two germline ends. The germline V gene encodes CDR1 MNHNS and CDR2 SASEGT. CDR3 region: CASSGPMLGVQYF. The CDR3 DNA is TGTGCCAGCAGTGGGCCTATGTTGGGGGTTCAGTACTTC.

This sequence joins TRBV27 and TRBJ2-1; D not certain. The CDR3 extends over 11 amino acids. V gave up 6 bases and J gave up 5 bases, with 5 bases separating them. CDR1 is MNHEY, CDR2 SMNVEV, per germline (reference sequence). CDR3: CASRYNNEQFF. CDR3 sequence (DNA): TGTGCCAGCAGGTACAACAATGAGCAGTTCTTC.

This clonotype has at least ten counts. The CDR3 DNA reads as TGTGCCAGCAGCCAGGACAGAGGGGGCAGGGGCTACACCTTC. This sequence encodes CASSQDRGGRGYTF. The V and J genes are TRBV7-2 and TRBJ1-2, with 7 bases aligning to TRBD1. Germline CDR1 is SGHTA and CDR2 is FQGNSA. The CDR3 loop spans 14 amino acids. Unmatched junction bases numbered 11, after V lost 5 bases and J lost 8 bases.